These 17 T cell receptor beta chains originate from one sample sequenced in a study of blood T cell repertoires in COVID-19. TCRdb's copy holds only in-frame clones and misses some; the assay was immunoSEQ multiplex PCR. The sample consists of 200,000 to 250,000 clones, around nine tenths of them appearing once. The sequenced sample consisted of peripheral blood. Receptors were obtained from a man aged 60 to 75 who had recovered from COVID-19.

The chain is built from TRBV11-3 and TRBJ2-2, with D perhaps matching TRBD2 (5 bases). Trimming removed 4 bases at V and 7 bases at J, with 10 bases between. From germline, CDR1 is SGHNT and CDR2 YENEEA. The CDR3 length is 13 residues. DNA for the CDR3: TGTGCCAGCAGCTCCTCACGGGGCGGGGAGCTGTTTTTT. It translates to CASSSSRGGELFF.

V is TRBV5-1 and J is TRBJ1-6, with 10 bases that match TRBD1. In germline, CDR1 is SGHRS, CDR2 YFSETQ. This CDR3 has 16 amino acids. The junction had 13 bases not matched to a gene; V was cut back by 7 bases and J by 9 bases. CDR3 in DNA: TGCGCCAGCGGGGAGCAGACAGGGGGCACGGGTTCACCCCTCCACTTT. Translation gives CASGEQTGGTGSPLHF.

The chain couples TRBV7-9 to TRBJ2-3, with 8 bases aligning to TRBD2. The CDR3 consists of 16 residues. Germline V CDR1 and CDR2: SEHNR, FQNEAQ (reference sequence). The V and J ends lost 3 bases and 6 bases, in that order; junction bases with no gene match: 11. As DNA, the CDR3 is TGTGCCAGCAGCTTCGTACTAGCGGAGGGGGTGGATACGCAGTATTTT. Translating it yields CASSFVLAEGVDTQYF.

The J gene is TRBJ2-7, the V gene TRBV19; possibly TRBD2 for D (5 bases). V was cut by 3 bases and J by 2 bases, with 11 bases left in between. This CDR3 region has 14 residues. CDR1 is LNHDA, CDR2 SQIVND, per germline (reference sequence). This chain's CDR3 is CASSIGGGAYEQYF. The CDR3 DNA follows: TGTGCCAGTAGTATCGGTGGAGGAGCCTACGAGCAGTACTTC.

This sequence joins TRBV4-3 and TRBJ1-2; D ambiguous. This CDR3 is built from 16 residues. The germline V and J ends were trimmed by 1 base and 4 bases, with 16 bases remaining between them. Germline-derived CDR1 and CDR2 are LGHNA and YSLEER. CDR3 in amino acids: CASSQVLGWGGYGYTF. The CDR3 region has the DNA TGCGCCAGCAGCCAAGTCTTAGGGTGGGGAGGCTATGGCTACACCTTC.

V gene TRBV3-1 (or the pseudogene TRBV3-2) combines with J gene TRBJ1-5; D call uncertain. The germline V gene encodes CDR1 LGHDT and CDR2 YNNKEL (reference sequence). Trimming stripped 1 base from V and 2 bases from J, with 3 bases between. There are 13 residues in the CDR3. The CDR3 sequence is CASSQAGNQPQHF. For the CDR3, the DNA is TGTGCCAGCAGCCAAGCAGGCAATCAGCCCCAGCATTTT.

In this sample, this clone turned up once. The V gene is TRBV9, the J gene TRBJ2-7; TRBD1 agrees at 10 bases. The junction had 6 bases not matched to a gene; V was cut back by 3 bases and J by 3 bases. This CDR3 contains 15 residues. Per germline, CDR1 SGDLS and CDR2 YYNGEE. The CDR3 coding sequence is TGTGCCAGCAGCGAAGGGACAGGGGTGATCTACGAGCAGTACTTC. Its protein product is CASSEGTGVIYEQYF.

V is TRBV27 and J is TRBJ2-3; possible D gene TRBD2, 6 bases. Germline V gives CDR1 MNHEY, CDR2 SMNVEV (reference sequence). The CDR3 is 18 amino acids. The V and J ends lost 1 base and 1 base respectively, with 18 bases between them. CDR3 nucleotides: TGTGCCAGCAGTTTATGGGGCTATCGAGTAGCGGGCACAGATACGCAGTATTTT. This gives the protein CASSLWGYRVAGTDTQYF.

The genes are TRBV27 and TRBJ1-5; weak D call: TRBD1 (5 bases). This CDR3 comprises 15 residues. Looked up from germline, CDR1 is MNHEY and CDR2 is SMNVEV (reference sequence). Between the trimmed V and J ends, which lost 5 bases and 7 bases, there was a span of 18 bases. CDR3 in amino acids: CASSPVAGAGQPQHF. The DNA of the CDR3 is TGTGCCAGCAGTCCCGTAGCTGGGGCAGGGCAGCCCCAGCATTTT.

The gene calls are TRBV3-1 (or the pseudogene TRBV3-2) and TRBJ2-3; possible D gene TRBD2, 5 bases. The germline V gene encodes CDR1 LGHDT and CDR2 YNNKEL (reference sequence). This CDR3 is 16 amino acids long. V was shortened by 3 bases and J by 2 bases, with 15 bases between the two germline ends. The CDR3 DNA sequence: TGTGCCAGCAGCCATAGGACTTCAATTCACACAGATACGCAGTATTTT. Its protein is CASSHRTSIHTDTQYF.

The rearrangement joins TRBV2 to TRBJ2-5; 7 bases fit TRBD1. The CDR3 totals 15 residues. The ends lost 6 bases at V and 2 bases at J; junction bases unmatched: 9. In germline, CDR1 is SNHLY, CDR2 FYNNEI. The CDR3 coding sequence is TGTGCCAGCAGAAGACAGGGCAACAATCAAGAGACCCAGTACTTC. It is translated as CASRRQGNNQETQYF. Looking up the rest from reference TRBV2 and TRBJ2-5 gives the full variable domain: EPEVTQTPSHQVTQMGQEVILRCVPISNHLYFYWYRQILGQKVEFLVSFYNNEISEKSEIFDDQFSVERPDGSNFTLKIRSTKLEDSAMYFCASRRQGNNQETQYFGPGTRLLVL.

The J gene is TRBJ2-1, the V gene TRBV16, with D perhaps TRBD2 (6 bases). With 0 bases removed from V and 7 bases from J, the gap between germline ends came to 10 bases. The CDR3 covers 14 residues. Germline CDR1 reads KGHSY; CDR2 reads FQNENV. The CDR3 DNA reads TGTGCCAGCAGCCAATCTGGGGGGAGGAATGAGCAGTTCTTC. Translation: CASSQSGGRNEQFF.

The rearrangement links TRBV5-1 to TRBJ2-5, with TRBD1 matching over 7 bases. The CDR3 is made up of 15 amino acids. After removal of 3 bases from V and 4 bases from J, the junction contained 9 bases not matched to a gene. Germline loops: CDR1 SGHRS, CDR2 YFSETQ. CDR3 DNA sequence: TGCGCCAGCAGCTCGACTACAGGGGTGCGAGAGACCCAGTACTTC. This sequence encodes CASSSTTGVRETQYF.

This chain uses TRBV5-4 with TRBJ2-2, with 13 bases matching TRBD2. The V segment lost 4 bases and the J segment 6 bases; nucleotides outside the gene matches: 3. The CDR3 consists of 15 residues. Per germline, CDR1 SGHNT and CDR2 YYREEE (reference sequence). The CDR3 loop reads CASSIGLAGAGELFF. CDR3 coding DNA: TGTGCCAGCAGCATAGGACTAGCGGGAGCCGGGGAGCTGTTTTTT.

The V call is TRBV30, the J call TRBJ1-5, with D perhaps matching TRBD1 (6 bases). This CDR3 region has 14 residues. Trimming pared 2 bases from V and 6 bases from J, leaving 14 bases between. Per the germline V gene, CDR1 is GTSNPN and CDR2 is SVGIG (reference sequence). The CDR3 loop is CAWSTWGGGQPQHF. Here the CDR3 DNA reads TGTGCCTGGAGTACGTGGGGAGGGGGTCAGCCCCAGCATTTT.

The chain combines TRBV9 with TRBJ2-3; 8 bases are shared with TRBD1. Germline V gene sequence: CDR1 SGDLS, CDR2 YYNGEE. The length of the CDR3 is 15 residues. V was clipped by 8 bases and J by 0 bases; unmatched bases: 8. The CDR3 region has the DNA TGTGCCAGTGGGGGGACAGGCCTTAGCACAGATACGCAGTATTTT. It translates to CASGGTGLSTDTQYF.

The gene calls are TRBV19 and TRBJ2-7, with 11 bases identical to TRBD1. The V and J ends lost 4 bases and 2 bases, in that order; junction bases with no gene match: 1. This CDR3 has 14 amino acids. Per germline, CDR1 LNHDA and CDR2 SQIVND (reference sequence). The chain's CDR3 is CASSRDRGAYEQYF. CDR3 bases: TGTGCCAGTAGTAGGGACAGGGGGGCCTACGAGCAGTACTTC.